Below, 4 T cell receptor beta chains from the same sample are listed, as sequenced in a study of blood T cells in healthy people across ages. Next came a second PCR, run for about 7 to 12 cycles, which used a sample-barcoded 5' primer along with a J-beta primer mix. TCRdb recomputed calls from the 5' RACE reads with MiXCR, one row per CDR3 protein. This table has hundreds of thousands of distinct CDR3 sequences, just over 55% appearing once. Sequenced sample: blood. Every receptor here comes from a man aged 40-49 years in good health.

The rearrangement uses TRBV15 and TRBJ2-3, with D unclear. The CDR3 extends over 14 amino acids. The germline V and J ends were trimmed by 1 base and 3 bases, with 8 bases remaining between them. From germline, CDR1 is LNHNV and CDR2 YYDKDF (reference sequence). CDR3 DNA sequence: TGTGCCACCAGCAGAGCGATCGAAACAGATACGCAGTATTTT. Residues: CATSRAIETDTQYF.

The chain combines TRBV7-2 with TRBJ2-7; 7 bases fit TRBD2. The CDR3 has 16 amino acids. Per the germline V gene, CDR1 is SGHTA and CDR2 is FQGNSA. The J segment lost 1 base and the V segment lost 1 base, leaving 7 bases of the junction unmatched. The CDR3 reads CASSLDGGGLSYEQYF. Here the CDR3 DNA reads TGTGCCAGCAGCTTAGACGGGGGAGGGCTTTCCTACGAGCAGTACTTC.

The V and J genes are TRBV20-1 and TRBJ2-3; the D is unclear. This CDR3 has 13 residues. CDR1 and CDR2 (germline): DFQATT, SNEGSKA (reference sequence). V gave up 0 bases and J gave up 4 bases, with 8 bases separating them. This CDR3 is CSARDKGADTQYF. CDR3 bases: TGCAGTGCTAGAGATAAGGGTGCAGATACGCAGTATTTT.

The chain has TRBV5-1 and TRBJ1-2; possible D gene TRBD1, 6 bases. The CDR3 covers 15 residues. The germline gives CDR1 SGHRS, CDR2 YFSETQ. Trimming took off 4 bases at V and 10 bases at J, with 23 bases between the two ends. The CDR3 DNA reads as TGCGCCAGCAGCGCCGCTCAGGGGCCCCTCGGTCACTACACCTTC. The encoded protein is CASSAAQGPLGHYTF.